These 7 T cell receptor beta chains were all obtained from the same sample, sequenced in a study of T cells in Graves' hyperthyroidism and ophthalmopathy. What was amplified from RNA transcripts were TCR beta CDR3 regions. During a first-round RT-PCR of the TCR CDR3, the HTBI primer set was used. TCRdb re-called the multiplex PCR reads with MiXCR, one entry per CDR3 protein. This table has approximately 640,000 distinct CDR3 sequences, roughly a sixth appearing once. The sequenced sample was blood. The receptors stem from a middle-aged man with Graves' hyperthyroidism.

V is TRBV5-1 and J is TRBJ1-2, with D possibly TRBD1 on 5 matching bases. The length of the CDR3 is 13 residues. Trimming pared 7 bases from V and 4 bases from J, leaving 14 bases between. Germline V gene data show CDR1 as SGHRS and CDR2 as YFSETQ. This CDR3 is CASGEGTLYGYTF. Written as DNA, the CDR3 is TGCGCCAGCGGAGAGGGGACCCTCTATGGCTACACCTTC.

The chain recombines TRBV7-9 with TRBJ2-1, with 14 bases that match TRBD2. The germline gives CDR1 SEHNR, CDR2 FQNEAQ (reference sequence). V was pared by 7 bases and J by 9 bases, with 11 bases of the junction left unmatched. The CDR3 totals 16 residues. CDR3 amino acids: CASIPGLAGVLGEQFF. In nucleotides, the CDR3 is TGTGCCAGCATCCCGGGACTAGCGGGAGTTTTAGGTGAGCAGTTCTTC. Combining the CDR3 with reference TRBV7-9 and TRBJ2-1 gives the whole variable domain DTGVSQNPRHKITKRGQNVTFRCDPISEHNRLYWYRQTLGQGPEFLTYFQNEAQLEKSRLLSDRFSAERPKGSFSTLEIQRTEQGDSAMYLCASIPGLAGVLGEQFFGPGTRLTVL.

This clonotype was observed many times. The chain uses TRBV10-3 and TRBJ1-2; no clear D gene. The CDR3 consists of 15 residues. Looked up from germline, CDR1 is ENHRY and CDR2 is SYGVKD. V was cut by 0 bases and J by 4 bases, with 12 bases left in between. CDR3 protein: CAISESAGLGYGYTF. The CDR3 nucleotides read TGTGCCATCAGTGAGTCGGCAGGCCTTGGCTATGGCTACACCTTC.

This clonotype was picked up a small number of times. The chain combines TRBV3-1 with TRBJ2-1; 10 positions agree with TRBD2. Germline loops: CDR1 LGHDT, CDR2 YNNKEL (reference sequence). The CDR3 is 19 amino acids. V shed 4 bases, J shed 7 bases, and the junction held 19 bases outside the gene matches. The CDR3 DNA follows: TGTGCCAGCAGCCCCCAGTTGCCCGGTCTAGCGGGAGTTAGAAATGAGCAGTTCTTC. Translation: CASSPQLPGLAGVRNEQFF.

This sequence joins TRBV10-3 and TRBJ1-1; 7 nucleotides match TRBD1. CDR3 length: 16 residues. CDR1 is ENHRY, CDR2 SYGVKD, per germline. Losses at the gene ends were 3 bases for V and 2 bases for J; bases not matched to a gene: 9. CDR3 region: CAISDSPGQKNTEAFF. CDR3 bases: TGTGCCATCAGTGACTCCCCGGGACAGAAAAACACTGAAGCTTTCTTT.

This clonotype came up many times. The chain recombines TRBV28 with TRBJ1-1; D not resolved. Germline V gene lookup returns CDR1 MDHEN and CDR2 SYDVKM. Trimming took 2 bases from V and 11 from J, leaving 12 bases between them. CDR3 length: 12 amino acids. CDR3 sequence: CASSLSGMGAFF. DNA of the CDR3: TGTGCCAGCAGTTTAAGTGGGATGGGGGCTTTCTTT.

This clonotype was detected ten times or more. For the CDR3, the DNA is TGTGCCAGCAGCTTCAGGGACGATCAGCCCCAGCATTTT. Translation gives CASSFRDDQPQHF. The genes are TRBV2 and TRBJ1-5; maybe TRBD1 (5 bases). The V end was cut by 6 bases, the J end by 5 bases, with 11 bases between. The CDR3 length is 13 residues. Germline values: CDR1 SNHLY, CDR2 FYNNEI.